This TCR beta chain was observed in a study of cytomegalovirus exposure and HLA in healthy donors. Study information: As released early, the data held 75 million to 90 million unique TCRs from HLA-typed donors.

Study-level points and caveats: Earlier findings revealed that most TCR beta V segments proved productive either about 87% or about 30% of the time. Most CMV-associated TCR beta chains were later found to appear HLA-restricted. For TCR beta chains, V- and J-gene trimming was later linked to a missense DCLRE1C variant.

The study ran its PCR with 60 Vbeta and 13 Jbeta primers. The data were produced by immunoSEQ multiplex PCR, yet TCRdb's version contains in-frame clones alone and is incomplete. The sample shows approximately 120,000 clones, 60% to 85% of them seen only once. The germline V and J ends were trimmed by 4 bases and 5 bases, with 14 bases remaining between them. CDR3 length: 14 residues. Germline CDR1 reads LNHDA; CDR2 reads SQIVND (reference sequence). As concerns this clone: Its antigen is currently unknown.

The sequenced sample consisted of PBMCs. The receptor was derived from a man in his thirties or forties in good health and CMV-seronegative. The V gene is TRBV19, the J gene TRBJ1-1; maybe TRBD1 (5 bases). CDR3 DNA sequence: TGTGCCAGTAGTAACCGGGGGGGGGTTACTGAAGCTTTCTTT. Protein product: CASSNRGGVTEAFF.